These T cell receptor beta chains were read from a single sample in a study of a mutant IDH1 vaccine in newly diagnosed glioma. For these receptors, no antigen is known. Sequenced by immunoSEQ multiplex PCR; TCRdb stores in-frame clones only, minus some. The repertoire holds about 130,000 clones, with around four fifths as singletons. This sample comprised PBMCs, obtained from a glioma patient whose treatment included an IDH1 peptide vaccine. The receptors originated from a man aged 35 to 55 with glioma. CDR3s include the opening cysteine and the closing phenylalanine or tryptophan. Each record gives: V gene, D gene, clone size, J gene, CDR3 DNA, CDR3 protein. A D gene is named only where the DNA matches it firmly. The size entry is marked missing in some rows and otherwise reads once, few, many or a size class.

>TRBV27|-|-|TRBJ1-5
TGTGCCAGCAGTTTAGCAGGGTTTAATCAGCCCCAGCATTTT
CASSLAGFNQPQHF
>TRBV30|-|-|TRBJ1-1
TGTGCCTGGAGGACAGCGAACACTGAAGCTTTCTTT
CAWRTANTEAFF
>TRBV19|-|-|TRBJ1-3
TGTGCCAGTAGTATCCGAGCTTGGGGGAATACTGGAAACACCATATATTTT
CASSIRAWGNTGNTIYF
>TRBV30|-|few|TRBJ1-6
TGTGCCTGGAGTGTAGCCGGACAGAGAAATTCACCCCTCCACTTT
CAWSVAGQRNSPLHF
>TRBV19|-|-|TRBJ1-4
TGTGCCAGTAGTATCCTGAGGGAGAGAGGTGAAAAACTGTTTTTT
CASSILRERGEKLFF
>TRBV9|TRBD2|-|TRBJ2-1
TGTGCCAGCAGCGCCGATCCACCGTGGGGGGGCTACAATGAGCAGTTCTTC
CASSADPPWGGYNEQFF
>TRBV10-3|TRBD1|-|TRBJ2-3
TGTGCCATCAGGGACAGGGTGGGAACAGATACGCAGTATTTT
CAIRDRVGTDTQYF
>TRBV7-8|-|-|TRBJ2-7
TGTGCCAGCAGCACGAACCCGACTGGGCTAAGGACCTACGAGCAGTACTTC
CASSTNPTGLRTYEQYF
>TRBV4-2|TRBD1|-|TRBJ1-5
TGTGCCAGCAGCCAAGATGACAGGGTGGGCAATCAGCCCCAGCATTTT
CASSQDDRVGNQPQHF
>TRBV29-1|-|-|TRBJ2-5
TGCAGCGTTGAAAGCAGGGATCAAGAGACCCAGTACTTC
CSVESRDQETQYF
>TRBV6-5|TRBD2|-|TRBJ2-2
TGTGCCAGCAGTTACTCGTCGCGGGGGGGCACCGGGGAGCTGTTTTTT
CASSYSSRGGTGELFF
>TRBV4-3|-|-|TRBJ1-2
TGCGCCAGCAGCCAAGTTCCGCGGCCCGGAAATCGGGGCTACACCTTC
CASSQVPRPGNRGYTF
>TRBV5-1|TRBD1|-|TRBJ2-7
TGCGCCAGCAGCTTCCGGGACAGGGGAACTACTGACGAGCAGTACTTC
CASSFRDRGTTDEQYF
>TRBV5-4|-|-|TRBJ2-5
TGTGCCAGCAGCTTGGCAGGGGTTAACGGGGAGACCCAGTACTTC
CASSLAGVNGETQYF
>TRBV2|-|few|TRBJ2-3
TGTGCCAGCAGTGGGAATCCGGGAGATACGCAGTATTTT
CASSGNPGDTQYF
>TRBV5-6|TRBD1|-|TRBJ2-5
TGTGCCAGCAGCTTGATGTCAGGGGGCCTTGGGGAGACCCAGTACTTC
CASSLMSGGLGETQYF
>TRBV7-6|-|-|TRBJ2-3
TGTGCCAGCAGCCCCGCGGACCGGTGGACTGGGGATACGCAGTATTTT
CASSPADRWTGDTQYF
>TRBV5-4|TRBD1|-|TRBJ1-3
TGTGCCAGCAGCTTGCCGACAGGGACTGGAAACACCATATATTTT
CASSLPTGTGNTIYF
>TRBV29-1|TRBD2|-|TRBJ2-3
TGCAGCGCCGGACACGGACTAGCGGGTACAGATACGCAGTATTTT
CSAGHGLAGTDTQYF
>TRBV10-3|-|-|TRBJ1-6
TGTGCCATCACGAACGGGGGAGGGTCACCCCTCCACTTT
CAITNGGGSPLHF
>TRBV21-1|-|-|TRBJ2-1
TGTGCCAGCAGCACCGGGACTAGCGGACATCTCAATGGGCAGTTCTTC
CASSTGTSGHLNGQFF
>TRBV5-4|-|-|TRBJ2-4
TGTGCCAGCAGCTTGGCCAGAGAGGACATTCAGTACTTC
CASSLAREDIQYF
>TRBV27|-|-|TRBJ2-7
TGTGCCAGCAGTTTAAATACAATTGCGGAGCAGTACTTC
CASSLNTIAEQYF
>TRBV14|TRBD1|-|TRBJ2-7
TGTGCCAGCAGCCGAAACAGGGGGACCCCCCCTTCCTTCTACGAGCAGTACTTC
CASSRNRGTPPSFYEQYF
>TRBV15|TRBD1|-|TRBJ1-2
TGTGCCACCAGCAGAGATCTACGAGGACAGGGGGCTTCGTACCGGGCCTTC
CATSRDLRGQGASYRAF
>TRBV30|-|-|TRBJ2-3
TGTGCCTGGAACGGGATAAGCACAGATACGCAGTATTTT
CAWNGISTDTQYF
>TRBV5-1|-|-|TRBJ2-2
TGCGCCAGCAGCTTGGCACGACAGGTGAACACCGGGGAGCTGTTTTTT
CASSLARQVNTGELFF
>TRBV28|TRBD1|many|TRBJ1-2
TGTGCCAGCGTTCAGGGGGCGAGGGGCTACACCTTC
CASVQGARGYTF
>TRBV4-3|-|-|TRBJ2-7
TGCGCCAGCAGCCAAGCAAGGGGTCTCTCCTACGAGCAGTACTTC
CASSQARGLSYEQYF
>TRBV11-2|-|-|TRBJ2-2
TGTGCCAGCAGCTTAGTCTCCCCGGGACCCTACACCGGGGAGCTGTTTTTT
CASSLVSPGPYTGELFF
>TRBV14|-|-|TRBJ1-3
TGTGCCAGCAGCCAAGATGGGTACTCTGGAAACACCATATATTTT
CASSQDGYSGNTIYF
>TRBV10-3|-|-|TRBJ1-4
TGTGCCATCAGTGAGTCCGGGCCAGCTAATGAAAAACTGTTTTTT
CAISESGPANEKLFF
>TRBV6-5|-|once|TRBJ1-1
TGTGCCAGCAGTCTCGACCCGGGGACGATTGAAGCTTTCTTT
CASSLDPGTIEAFF
>TRBV5-8|-|medium-sized|TRBJ2-1
TGTGCCAGCAGCTTGGGAGGCACAGCCTTCACCTTCAATGAGCAGTTCTTC
CASSLGGTAFTFNEQFF
>TRBV6-6|-|-|TRBJ2-3
TGTGCCAGCAGTTTAAGGCACTCCGAGGGGGATACGCAGTATTTT
CASSLRHSEGDTQYF
>TRBV5-4|TRBD1|-|TRBJ2-3
TGTGCCAGCAGCCAAGGACAGGAAGGGGCAGATACGCAGTATTTT
CASSQGQEGADTQYF
>TRBV4-1|TRBD1|-|TRBJ2-7
TGCGCCAGCAGCCTCCGGGACAGGGCTTACGAGCAGTACTTC
CASSLRDRAYEQYF
>TRBV4-3|-|-|TRBJ2-7
TGCGCCAGCAGCCAAGCCCAGACGGGAACCTACTACGAGCAGTACTTC
CASSQAQTGTYYEQYF
>TRBV5-6|-|-|TRBJ2-3
TGTGCCAGCAGCTTGTCAGGGTCTAGCGCAGATACGCAGTATTTT
CASSLSGSSADTQYF
>TRBV19|-|-|TRBJ1-5
TGTGCCAGTAGTATCCAGGGGACCTCTAGCAATCAGCCCCAGCATTTT
CASSIQGTSSNQPQHF
>TRBV2|-|-|TRBJ2-1
TGTGCCAGCCGGTCCTCGAAGGCGTCCTACAATGAGCAGTTCTTC
CASRSSKASYNEQFF
>TRBV7-8|TRBD1|-|TRBJ2-6
TGTGCCAGCAGCCGCCCCGCGTCCGGGACAGGGGGCTTAGGTGGGGCCAACGTCCTGACTTTC
CASSRPASGTGGLGGANVLTF
>TRBV27|-|few|TRBJ2-2
TGTGCCAGCAGTTTATATCCCGGGGAGCTGTTTTTT
CASSLYPGELFF
>TRBV7-9|TRBD2|-|TRBJ2-3
TGTGCCAGCAGCGCCGGACTAGCGGGGGGGCCTACAGATACGCAGTATTTT
CASSAGLAGGPTDTQYF
>TRBV6-1|TRBD1|-|TRBJ1-5
TGTGCCAGCAGTGAACGGGACAGAAATAATCAGCCCCAGCATTTT
CASSERDRNNQPQHF
>TRBV30|-|once|TRBJ2-7
TGTGCCTGGAGTCTCCCCCCGGGTCACGAGCAGTACTTC
CAWSLPPGHEQYF
>TRBV6-1|-|-|TRBJ1-2
TGTGCCAGCAGAGTGGTGGCCGAAGGAGACTATGGCTACACCTTC
CASRVVAEGDYGYTF
>TRBV6-1|-|few|TRBJ1-5
TGTGCCAGCAGTGAATCCGGCAATCAGCCCCAGCATTTT
CASSESGNQPQHF
>TRBV2|-|-|TRBJ1-4
TGTGCCAGCACCACCCTGGGGGCAACTAATGAAAAACTGTTTTTT
CASTTLGATNEKLFF
>TRBV30|-|-|TRBJ2-2
TGTGCCTGGAGTGTACTTAGGAACACCGGGGAGCTGTTTTTT
CAWSVLRNTGELFF
>TRBV7-6|-|many|TRBJ1-5
TGTGCCAGCAGCTTAGGACGGAATCAGCCCCAGCATTTT
CASSLGRNQPQHF
>TRBV30|-|once|TRBJ1-6
TGTGCCTGGACTCCAGAAAGCGATTCACCCCTCCACTTT
CAWTPESDSPLHF
>TRBV7-9|-|-|TRBJ1-2
TGTGCCAGCAGCTTAGGGGCAGGGGGCTACACCTTC
CASSLGAGGYTF
>TRBV6-4|-|-|TRBJ1-6
TGTGCCAGCAGTGACATCTATAATTCACCCCTCCACTTT
CASSDIYNSPLHF
>TRBV18|-|-|TRBJ2-3
TGTGCCAGCTCACCGGCGACTAGCACAGATACGCAGTATTTT
CASSPATSTDTQYF
>TRBV5-8|TRBD1|-|TRBJ1-5
TGTGCCAGCAGCACCCTTACAGGGGTTGCTGGGTCTCAGCCCCAGCATTTT
CASSTLTGVAGSQPQHF
>TRBV5-1|TRBD2|-|TRBJ2-3
TGCGCCAGCAGCCTCCAGCGGGAACGGCAAGATACGCAGTATTTT
CASSLQRERQDTQYF